What follows are 28 T cell receptor beta chains derived from one specimen sequenced in a study of T cell repertoires in cytomegalovirus infection. A single record per CDR3 protein comes from TCRdb applying MiXCR to the reads. The repertoire has fewer than 200,000 distinct CDR3 sequences, 15% to 20% of them found once; the top ten carry approximately 3%. Sequenced material: PBMCs. The receptors here all came from a human donor in good health (CMV status not recorded). Some clones in this sample may be carry-over from other donors' samples.

The chain combines TRBV5-5 with TRBJ1-2; 7 nucleotides agree with TRBD1. This CDR3 comprises 15 residues. The germline V gene has CDR1 SGHKS and CDR2 YYEKEE (reference sequence). V was clipped by 4 bases and J by 4 bases; unmatched bases: 10. The DNA of the CDR3 is TGTGCCAGCAGCCGACAGGGCTCCGTCGGCTATGGCTACACCTTC. Its translation: CASSRQGSVGYGYTF. The variable domain in full, with the rest retrieved from reference TRBV5-5 and TRBJ1-2, is DAGVTQSPTHLIKTRGQQVTLRCSPISGHKSVSWYQQVLGQGPQFIFQYYEKEERGRGNFPDRFSARQFPNYSSELNVNALLLGDSALYLCASSRQGSVGYGYTFGSGTRLTVV.

The chain combines TRBV7-2 with TRBJ2-1; maybe TRBD1 (5 bases). Trimming shortened V by 1 base and J by 8 bases, and 12 bases separated the two germline ends. Germline V CDR1 and CDR2: SGHTA, FQGNSA. The CDR3 sequence is 14 residues long. The DNA of the CDR3 is TGTGCCAGCAGCTTAGTGCCTGGGGCCCATGAGCAGTTCTTC. This gives the protein CASSLVPGAHEQFF. Looking up the rest from reference TRBV7-2 and TRBJ2-1 gives the full variable domain: GAGVSQSPSNKVTEKGKDVELRCDPISGHTALYWYRQSLGQGLEFLIYFQGNSAPDKSGLPSDRFSAERTGGSVSTLTIQRTQQEDSAVYLCASSLVPGAHEQFFGPGTRLTVL.

Notes on this clonotype: At one end the junction does not follow the germline gene, possibly because of a read error. The chain has TRBV28 and TRBJ2-5; D is uncertain. CDR3 size: 13 residues. Germline loops: CDR1 MDHEN, CDR2 SYDVKM. In DNA form, the CDR3 reads TGTACCAGCAGTTTCCCTGGGTCAGAGACCCAGTACTTC. Protein: CTSSFPGSETQYF.

With respect to this clonotype: Being one base from a much bigger clone, this may be a read error. This rearrangement joins TRBV7-2 to TRBJ1-2, with a possible D match to TRBD1 (6 bases). The CDR3 extends over 14 amino acids. Germline-derived CDR1 and CDR2 are SGHTA and FQGNSA. The V gene lost 6 bases and the J gene lost 4 bases, with 15 bases spanning the gap. This CDR3 is CASRPPGGGYGYTF. Written as DNA, the CDR3 is TGTGCCAGCAGGCCTCCCGGGGGCGGCTATGGCTACACCTTC.

This clonotype was seen more than once but under ten times. The J gene is TRBJ2-7, the V gene TRBV12-3 or TRBV12-4; D unresolved. This CDR3 is 11 amino acids long. V lost 1 base and J 5 bases, leaving 3 bases between the germline ends. CDR3 loop: CASSLEHEQYF. The CDR3 bases are TGTGCCAGCAGTTTAGAGCACGAGCAGTACTTC.

The rearrangement uses TRBV5-4 and TRBJ1-2, with 11 nucleotides matching TRBD1. Germline CDR1 SGHNT, CDR2 YYREEE (reference sequence). V dropped 4 bases and J dropped 8; count of bases not matched to a gene: 7. The CDR3 extends over 14 amino acids. The CDR3 DNA reads as TGTGCCAGCAGCGCCGGACAGGGGGCGCAGGGCTACACCTTC. Residues: CASSAGQGAQGYTF.

This clonotype appeared many times. The rearrangement joins TRBV6-6 to TRBJ1-1; 8 bases are shared with TRBD1. V trimming: 7 bases; J trimming: 2 bases; junction bases outside the gene matches: 9. This CDR3 contains 15 residues. Germline CDR1 MNHNY, CDR2 SVGAGI (reference sequence). The CDR3 DNA is TGTGCCAGCACCTCGAGAACAGGGGGAAACACTGAAGCTTTCTTT. Protein product: CASTSRTGGNTEAFF.

In its sample, this clonotype was seen a few times. The chain's CDR3 is CASSPGTDSNEQFF. DNA for the CDR3: TGTGCCAGCAGTCCCGGGACCGATTCTAATGAGCAGTTCTTC. The rearrangement links TRBV2 to TRBJ2-1; D could derive from TRBD1 or TRBD2 (5 bases each). The V gene's germline CDR1 is SNHLY and CDR2 FYNNEI. This CDR3 spans 14 amino acids. The V gene lost 5 bases and the J gene lost 7 bases, with 15 bases spanning the gap.

The sample holds many counts of this clonotype. The rearrangement joins TRBV7-2 to TRBJ1-5; a weak D match, TRBD1 (6 bases). V lost 1 base, J lost 4 bases, and 17 bases lay in between. The V gene's germline CDR1 is SGHTA and CDR2 FQGNSA. The CDR3 runs to 17 residues. The CDR3 nucleotides read TGTGCCAGCAGCTTAGGGCCCCCGGGCAGGGGAAATCAGCCCCAGCATTTT. Translating gives CASSLGPPGRGNQPQHF.

The V gene is TRBV28, the J gene TRBJ1-2; 10 nucleotides match TRBD1. Germline loops: CDR1 MDHEN, CDR2 SYDVKM. The J segment lost 8 bases and the V segment lost 5 bases, leaving 11 bases of the junction unmatched. The length of the CDR3 is 15 residues. The DNA of the CDR3 is TGTGCCAGCAGTCTAACCCGGGGACAGGGGAAGGGCTACACCTTC. Protein sequence: CASSLTRGQGKGYTF.

This chain uses TRBV7-3 with TRBJ1-1, with D possibly matching TRBD1 (5 bases). This CDR3 is 19 amino acids long. V lost 3 bases and J lost 3, with 26 bases in between. Germline-derived CDR1 and CDR2 are SGHTA and FQGTGA. For the CDR3, the DNA is TGTGCCAGCAGCTTCCTAAAGAAGGGGCCTTTCGGTTGTGACACTGAAGCTTTCTTT. It codes for CASSFLKKGPFGCDTEAFF.

The genes are TRBV5-1 and TRBJ2-7, with a weak D call TRBD1 (6 bases). The germline V and J ends were trimmed by 4 bases and 9 bases, with 14 bases remaining between them. The CDR3 consists of 12 residues. Germline CDR1 reads SGHRS; CDR2 reads YFSETQ. The CDR3 coding sequence is TGCGCCAGCAGCAGAGGGGACATTGGGCAGTACTTC. Protein: CASSRGDIGQYF.

The chain carries TRBV11-2 and TRBJ2-1; maybe TRBD2 (5 bases). The ends were cut back, 5 bases at V and 0 bases at J, with 17 bases in the middle. Per germline, CDR1 SGHAT and CDR2 FQNNGV. This CDR3 contains 17 residues. The CDR3 DNA sequence: TGTGCCAGCAGCACTAGGAAACGGACCAGCTCCTACAATGAGCAGTTCTTC. Amino acid sequence: CASSTRKRTSSYNEQFF.

The sample holds many counts of this clonotype. This rearrangement joins TRBV29-1 to TRBJ1-5; weak D call: TRBD1 (5 bases). This CDR3 is built from 12 residues. Germline V CDR1 and CDR2: SQVTM, ANQGSEA. The V gene lost 4 bases and the J gene lost 7 bases, with 11 bases spanning the gap. Here the CDR3 DNA reads TGCAGCGTTGGGGGGGAAGCACAGCCCCAGCATTTT. Its translation is CSVGGEAQPQHF.

This chain links TRBV20-1 with TRBJ2-5; D is unclear. V lost 3 bases and J 5 bases, leaving 10 bases between the germline ends. CDR3 length equals 12 residues. Germline assignment: CDR1 DFQATT and CDR2 SNEGSKA (reference sequence). CDR3 coding DNA: TGCAGTGCTAGCGGGTGGGCGGAGACCCAGTACTTC. Translation: CSASGWAETQYF.

This sequence joins TRBV23-1 and TRBJ2-7; 15 bases match TRBD2. TRBV23-1 is marked as an open reading frame, function uncertain. V trimming: 4 bases; J trimming: 0 bases; junction bases outside the gene matches: 13. The CDR3 is made up of 20 amino acids. The DNA of the CDR3 is TGCGCCAGCAGTCCCTCGGGACTAGCGGGGGGCCTTTTTACCTCCTACGAGCAGTACTTC. This codes for CASSPSGLAGGLFTSYEQYF.

The table lists this clonotype with many counts. The chain's CDR3 is CASSLTGTSGTGELFF. Here the CDR3 DNA reads TGTGCCAGCAGCTTAACCGGGACTAGCGGCACCGGGGAGCTGTTTTTT. V usage is TRBV7-2 and J usage is TRBJ2-2; the match to TRBD2 covers 11 bases. In germline, CDR1 is SGHTA, CDR2 FQGNSA. CDR3 length: 16 amino acids. V shed 2 bases and J 4 bases; nucleotides not matched to a gene: 3.

In its sample, this clonotype was seen many times. V and J are TRBV27 and TRBJ2-5; D remains unclear. The V end lost 3 bases, the J end lost 4 bases, and 6 bases lay between the germline ends. CDR3 size: 12 residues. The germline gives CDR1 MNHEY, CDR2 SMNVEV (reference sequence). The chain's CDR3 is CASSFSGETQYF. CDR3 bases: TGTGCCAGCAGTTTCTCCGGAGAGACCCAGTACTTC.

In this sample, this clonotype turned up many times. The chain combines TRBV28 with TRBJ2-1, with a tentative D call TRBD2 (7 bases). The CDR3 runs to 14 residues. The V end lost 6 bases, the J end lost 7 bases, and 16 bases lay between the germline ends. Germline V lookup: CDR1 MDHEN, CDR2 SYDVKM. CDR3 sequence: CASSPGGPGNEQFF. DNA for the CDR3: TGTGCCAGCAGCCCCGGGGGGCCGGGGAATGAGCAGTTCTTC.

This clonotype was found many times. The chain joins TRBV11-3 to TRBJ1-1; 8 nucleotides line up with TRBD1. The CDR3 extends over 15 amino acids. V shed 4 bases, J shed 1 base, and the junction held 5 bases outside the gene matches. Germline V CDR1 and CDR2: SGHNT, YENEEA. This CDR3 reads CASSSDRGRNTEAFF. The CDR3 coding sequence is TGTGCCAGCAGCTCAGACAGGGGAAGGAACACTGAAGCTTTCTTT.

Concerning this clonotype itself: Just one base apart from a much larger clone, this may be a read error. The genes are TRBV7-2 and TRBJ1-2, with 9 bases matching TRBD1. This CDR3 is 12 amino acids long. Germline CDR1 SGHTA, CDR2 FQGNSA. CDR3 protein: CGSSAGQGSYTF. The CDR3 bases are TGTGGCAGCAGCGCGGGACAGGGTAGCTACACCTTC.

This chain links TRBV5-5 with TRBJ1-1, with TRBD1 as a possible D gene (5 bases). The CDR3 spans 13 residues. Trimming removed 0 bases at V and 7 bases at J, with 10 bases between. Per the germline V gene, CDR1 is SGHKS and CDR2 is YYEKEE (reference sequence). CDR3 sequence reads: CASSLGGFGEAFF. The CDR3 nucleotides are TGTGCCAGCAGCTTGGGGGGGTTCGGTGAAGCTTTCTTT.

V is TRBV2 and J is TRBJ2-1; perhaps TRBD2 as D (5 bases). The CDR3 has 15 residues. CDR1 SNHLY and CDR2 FYNNEI come from the germline V gene. V was cut by 2 bases and J by 4 bases, with 12 bases left in between. The CDR3, as DNA: TGTGCCAGCAGTGAAATCTTCGGAGGTTACAATGAGCAGTTCTTC. This encodes CASSEIFGGYNEQFF. Full variable domain (remainder filled in from reference TRBV2 and TRBJ2-1): EPEVTQTPSHQVTQMGQEVILRCVPISNHLYFYWYRQILGQKVEFLVSFYNNEISEKSEIFDDQFSVERPDGSNFTLKIRSTKLEDSAMYFCASSEIFGGYNEQFFGPGTRLTVL.

This sequence joins TRBV15 and TRBJ1-4; weak D call: TRBD1 (5 bases). This CDR3 is built from 14 residues. Per germline, CDR1 LNHNV and CDR2 YYDKDF (reference sequence). The ends were cut back, 5 bases at V and 8 bases at J, with 15 bases in the middle. CDR3 sequence: CATSARDAGEKLFF. The DNA for the CDR3 is TGTGCCACCAGCGCAAGGGATGCAGGGGAAAAACTGTTTTTT.

This clonotype appeared a few times. The rearrangement links TRBV25-1 to TRBJ1-2, with D hard to call. From germline, CDR1 is MGHDK and CDR2 SYGVNS. V dropped 5 bases and J dropped 8 bases, with 12 bases sitting between them. The length of the CDR3 is 12 residues. DNA of the CDR3: TGTGCCAGCAGTCAGAGCGTTACGGGCTACACCTTC. Amino acids: CASSQSVTGYTF.

The sample holds a few counts of this clonotype. V and J are TRBV20-1 and TRBJ2-7; 7 bases are a match to TRBD1. V shed 5 bases and J 3 bases; nucleotides not matched to a gene: 10. Germline V lookup: CDR1 DFQATT, CDR2 SNEGSKA (reference sequence). The CDR3 has 14 amino acids. CDR3 region: CSAPREGASYEQYF. DNA of the CDR3: TGCAGTGCTCCTAGAGAGGGGGCGAGCTACGAGCAGTACTTC.

There are a few counts of this clonotype. The rearrangement uses TRBV19 and TRBJ2-4; TRBD1 is a possible D gene (7 bases). CDR1 and CDR2 (germline): LNHDA, SQIVND (reference sequence). This CDR3 is built from 14 residues. CDR3 sequence (DNA): TGTGGACCCGCGGGACAGCTAGCCAAAAACATTCAGTACTTC. It encodes CGPAGQLAKNIQYF. Full variable domain (remainder filled in from reference TRBV19 and TRBJ2-4): DGGITQSPKYLFRKEGQNVTLSCEQNLNHDAMYWYRQDPGQGLRLIYYSQIVNDFQKGDIAEGYSVSREKKESFPLTVTSAQKNPTAFYLCGPAGQLAKNIQYFGAGTRLSVL.

V is TRBV2 and J is TRBJ1-6, with 8 bases that match TRBD1. The junction had 6 bases not matched to a gene; V was cut back by 4 bases and J by 10 bases. This CDR3 has 14 amino acids. Per germline, CDR1 SNHLY and CDR2 FYNNEI. DNA of the CDR3: TGTGCCAGCAGTGGCGGGACAGGAGGGTCACCCCTCCACTTT. Protein product: CASSGGTGGSPLHF.